This T cell receptor (beta chain) was sequenced during a study of beta chain features in type 1 diabetes. As to this clone: Antigen unknown.

Every donor had blood drawn once into heparin, roughly 110 mL on average. CD45RO/CCR7/CD25/CD127/CD95/CD27 sorting isolated CD4+ naive, central memory, regulatory and stem cell-like memory cells. Study-level points and caveats: All four CD4+ subsets of Type 1 diabetes patients contained TCRB CDR3s that were moderately but significantly shorter.

TCRB transcripts that were expressed got sequenced, as all of the isolated RNA had been reverse transcribed. Deep immunoSEQ sequencing covered naive, central memory and regulatory T cell samples. This table comes from immunoSEQ multiplex PCR, and its TCRdb copy is limited to in-frame clones, with some not included. This repertoire shows 95,000 to 150,000 clones, about 16% found once; its top ten account for approximately 2.3%. CDR3 size: 15 residues. Trimming left V 9 bases short and J 0 bases short, with 15 bases between. CDR1 and CDR2 (germline): LNHDA, SQIVND (reference sequence). The source is a young man with type 1 diabetes. The sequenced sample consisted of central memory CD4+ T cells from blood. The chain recombines TRBV19 with TRBJ2-1, with D tentatively TRBD2 (5 bases). CDR3 residues: CASQRVVSSYNEQFF. Here the CDR3 DNA reads TGTGCCAGCCAGAGGGTAGTAAGCTCCTACAATGAGCAGTTCTTC.